Listed below are T cell receptor beta chains from one sample, sequenced in a study of identical twins. TCRdb independently ran MiXCR on the 5' RACE reads; one entry per CDR3 protein. The profile covers about 550,000 distinct CDR3 sequences, with about a fifth appearing a single time and about 0.48% taken by the ten largest. The same specimen was also included in a second study, on yellow fever vaccine responses in identical twins.

Sequenced sample: CD4+ T cells sorted from blood. These receptor sequences come from a woman aged 18-29 years in good health. Both conserved end residues are part of each CDR3. The order of the fields is D gene, V gene, clone size, J gene, CDR3 length, CDR3 DNA, CDR3 protein. D genes are given only for firm matches. Only part of the rows carry a size: once, few, many, or a class if the clone is expanded.

d_gene: .
v_gene: TRBV15
abundance: .
j_gene: TRBJ2-3
len: 15
CDR3nt: TGTGCCACCAGCATTGGGTCGAGCTACACAGATACGCAGTATTTT
CDR3aa: CATSIGSSYTDTQYF

d_gene: .
v_gene: TRBV10-3
abundance: .
j_gene: TRBJ2-5
len: 11
CDR3nt: TGTGCCATCAGCCTGGGGGAGACCCAGTACTTC
CDR3aa: CAISLGETQYF

d_gene: TRBD1
v_gene: TRBV5-1
abundance: few
j_gene: TRBJ2-3
len: 15
CDR3nt: TGCGCCAGCAGCCGAACAACGGACAGGGTCGCTACGCAGTATTTT
CDR3aa: CASSRTTDRVATQYF

d_gene: TRBD1
v_gene: TRBV12-3/TRBV12-4
abundance: few
j_gene: TRBJ1-2
len: 14
CDR3nt: TGTGCCAGCAGGGAAGACAGGGATCACTATGGCTACACCTTC
CDR3aa: CASREDRDHYGYTF

d_gene: .
v_gene: TRBV6-5
abundance: .
j_gene: TRBJ2-2
len: 14
CDR3nt: TGTGCCAGCAGTTACAGGCCGGGAACCGGGGAGCTGTTTTTT
CDR3aa: CASSYRPGTGELFF

d_gene: .
v_gene: TRBV12-3/TRBV12-4
abundance: many
j_gene: TRBJ2-2
len: 14
CDR3nt: TGTGCCAGCAGTCTGGGACGGGGCACCGGGGAGCTGTTTTTT
CDR3aa: CASSLGRGTGELFF

d_gene: .
v_gene: TRBV2
abundance: .
j_gene: TRBJ1-1
len: 15
CDR3nt: TGTGCCAGCAAAGAAGGGCCAAACCTGAACACTGAAGCTTTCTTT
CDR3aa: CASKEGPNLNTEAFF

d_gene: .
v_gene: TRBV10-3
abundance: .
j_gene: TRBJ2-3
len: 15
CDR3nt: TGTGCCATCAGTGACTCTAGCCTTAGCACAGATACGCAGTATTTT
CDR3aa: CAISDSSLSTDTQYF

d_gene: TRBD2
v_gene: TRBV7-2
abundance: few
j_gene: TRBJ2-1
len: 17
CDR3nt: TGTGCCAGCAGCCAAGAACTAGCGGGGTGGAATTACAATGAGCAGTTCTTC
CDR3aa: CASSQELAGWNYNEQFF

d_gene: TRBD1
v_gene: TRBV20-1
abundance: .
j_gene: TRBJ1-6
len: 14
CDR3nt: TGCAGTGCTAGATTGGCAGGGGGTAATTCACCCCTCCACTTT
CDR3aa: CSARLAGGNSPLHF

d_gene: .
v_gene: TRBV3-1
abundance: few
j_gene: TRBJ2-3
len: 14
CDR3nt: TGTGCCAGCAGCCAAGATCTAGCCGGGGATACGCAGTATTTT
CDR3aa: CASSQDLAGDTQYF

d_gene: .
v_gene: TRBV12-5
abundance: .
j_gene: TRBJ1-4
len: 16
CDR3nt: TGTGCTAGTGGTTTCGGAGGGAGCGGTTTGAATGAAAAACTGTTTTTT
CDR3aa: CASGFGGSGLNEKLFF

d_gene: TRBD2
v_gene: TRBV11-2
abundance: .
j_gene: TRBJ2-1
len: 14
CDR3nt: TGTGCCAGCAGCGAGACTAGCGGGAGTTGGGAGCAGTTCTTC
CDR3aa: CASSETSGSWEQFF